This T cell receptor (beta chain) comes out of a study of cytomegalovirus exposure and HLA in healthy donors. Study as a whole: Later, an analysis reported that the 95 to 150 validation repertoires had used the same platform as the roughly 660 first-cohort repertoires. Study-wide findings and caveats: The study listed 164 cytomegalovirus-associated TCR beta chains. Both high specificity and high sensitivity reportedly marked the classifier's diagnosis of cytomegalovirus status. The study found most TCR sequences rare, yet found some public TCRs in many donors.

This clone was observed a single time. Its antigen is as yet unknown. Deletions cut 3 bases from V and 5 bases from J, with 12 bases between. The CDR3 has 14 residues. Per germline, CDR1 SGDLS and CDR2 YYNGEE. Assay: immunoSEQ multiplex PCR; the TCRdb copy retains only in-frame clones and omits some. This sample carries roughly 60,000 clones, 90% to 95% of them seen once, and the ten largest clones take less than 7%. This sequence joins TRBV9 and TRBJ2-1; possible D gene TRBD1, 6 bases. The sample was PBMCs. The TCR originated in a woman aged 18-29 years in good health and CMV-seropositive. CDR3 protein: CASSAGDGHNEQFF. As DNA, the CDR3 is TGTGCCAGCAGCGCAGGGGATGGGCACAATGAGCAGTTCTTC.